The clone carrying this TCR beta chain was detected a few times. Its antigen is not known. This entry is derived from a study of blood T cells in healthy people across ages. Trimming removed 3 bases at V and 4 bases at J, with 12 bases between. Looked up from germline, CDR1 is MNHNS and CDR2 is SASEGT. This CDR3 has 14 residues. Caucasian individuals from Russia who were healthy and aged about 6 to 100 acted as donors. Per individual sample, total RNA of at least 5 micrograms was extracted. Broader study findings: Age brought a roughly linear fall in TCR beta diversity measured per million T cells. Long-lived and aged donors differed, with more naive CD4+ cells and higher diversity in the long-lived.

Using a J-beta primer mix together with a sample-barcoded 5' primer, a second PCR was run for about 6 to 11 cycles. TCRdb itself ran the 5' RACE reads through MiXCR, one entry per CDR3 protein. The sample records fewer than 2,000,000 distinct CDR3 sequences, about two fifths being singletons. The V call is TRBV6-1, the J call TRBJ1-2; D remains ambiguous. This receptor was taken from a human donor in good health. Input material: blood. CDR3 sequence (DNA): TGTGCCAGCAGTGACGCCGGGCTTTCCTATGGCTACACCTTC. Translation gives CASSDAGLSYGYTF.